The subject of this entry is one TCR beta chain. CDR3 size: 13 residues. The germline V and J ends were trimmed by 4 bases and 9 bases, with 10 bases remaining between them. CDR1 MNHEY and CDR2 SMNVEV come from the germline V gene (reference sequence). The sample belongs to a study of blood T cell repertoires in COVID-19. Profiled with immunoSEQ multiplex PCR; TCRdb holds only in-frame clones, not every one. The sample lists about 210,000 clones; around 82% were seen once. The chain is built from TRBV27 and TRBJ1-6; TRBD1 might be the D (5 bases). What was sequenced was peripheral blood. The sequence was obtained from a human donor in a cohort sampled during active COVID-19. The CDR3 sequence: CASSWGRTSPLHF. CDR3 DNA sequence: TGTGCCAGCAGTTGGGGCAGAACTTCACCCCTCCACTTT.